The 4 T cell receptor beta chains listed next were all sequenced from one sample in a study of blood T cell repertoires in COVID-19. The table came from immunoSEQ multiplex PCR; TCRdb's copy has only in-frame clones and leaves some out. The sample has approximately 120,000 clones, around 86% seen once. Sequencing was performed on peripheral blood. Receptor source: a man aged 60 to 69 with acute or convalescent COVID-19.

J is TRBJ2-5 and V is TRBV18; D is undetermined. Germline V CDR1 and CDR2: KGHSH, LQKENI. This CDR3 has 14 residues. Trimming took off 2 bases at V and 1 base at J, with 8 bases between the two ends. In nucleotides, the CDR3 is TGTGCCAGCTCACCATCGAGAACCCAAGAGACCCAGTACTTC. Protein sequence: CASSPSRTQETQYF. Using reference TRBV18 and TRBJ2-5 for the parts outside the CDR3, the full variable domain is NAGVMQNPRHLVRRRGQEARLRCSPMKGHSHVYWYRQLPEEGLKFMVYLQKENIIDESGMPKERFSAEFPKEGPSILRIQQVVRGDSAAYFCASSPSRTQETQYFGPGTRLLVL.

This clone was seen a handful of times. The V gene is TRBV7-9, the J gene TRBJ1-2; D uncertain. Trimming cost V 5 bases and J 4 bases, with 17 bases left between them. The CDR3 spans 15 residues. Germline lookup yields CDR1 SEHNR and CDR2 FQNEAQ (reference sequence). DNA for the CDR3: TGTGCCAGCAGCCAGACTGTGGGAGAAAGCTATGGCTACACCTTC. This translates into CASSQTVGESYGYTF. Together with reference TRBV7-9 and TRBJ1-2, the CDR3 gives the full variable domain: DTGVSQNPRHKITKRGQNVTFRCDPISEHNRLYWYRQTLGQGPEFLTYFQNEAQLEKSRLLSDRFSAERPKGSFSTLEIQRTEQGDSAMYLCASSQTVGESYGYTFGSGTRLTVV.

This chain uses TRBV7-2 with TRBJ2-5; tentatively, D is TRBD2 (5 bases). CDR1 is SGHTA, CDR2 FQGNSA, per germline. V lost 6 bases to trimming and J lost 4 bases, with 15 bases between them. This CDR3 region has 14 residues. The CDR3 is CASSSTGRGETQYF. The CDR3 DNA is TGTGCCAGCAGTTCAACCGGACGGGGAGAGACCCAGTACTTC.

V and J are TRBV5-1 and TRBJ1-2; a possible D gene is TRBD1 (5 bases). Germline V gene data show CDR1 as SGHRS and CDR2 as YFSETQ. This CDR3 is built from 15 residues. V was pared by 0 bases and J by 12 bases, with 21 bases between. In DNA, the CDR3 is TGCGCCAGCAGCTTGGCCGGTGGACAACCGAAACTAAACACCTTC. Translated: CASSLAGGQPKLNTF.